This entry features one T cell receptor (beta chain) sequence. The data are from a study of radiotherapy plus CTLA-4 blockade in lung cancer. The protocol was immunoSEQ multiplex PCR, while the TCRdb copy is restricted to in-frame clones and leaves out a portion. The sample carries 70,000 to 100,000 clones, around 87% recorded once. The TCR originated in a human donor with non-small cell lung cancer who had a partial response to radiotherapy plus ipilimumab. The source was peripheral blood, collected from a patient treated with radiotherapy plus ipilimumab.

The CDR3 bases are TGTGCCAGCAGCCTTGGGACACTTAACACTGAAGCTTTCTTT. It translates to CASSLGTLNTEAFF. The chain uses TRBV9 and TRBJ1-1, with D perhaps TRBD1 (6 bases). Germline assignment: CDR1 SGDLS and CDR2 YYNGEE. The V end was cut by 4 bases, the J end by 2 bases, with 12 bases between. This CDR3 has 14 amino acids. Based on the CDR3 plus reference TRBV9 and TRBJ1-1, the full variable domain is DSGVTQTPKHLITATGQRVTLRCSPRSGDLSVYWYQQSLDQGLQFLIQYYNGEERAKGNILERFSAQQFPDLHSELNLSSLELGDSALYFCASSLGTLNTEAFFGQGTRLTVV.